What follows are 23 T cell receptor beta chains derived from one specimen sequenced in a study of CD8+ T cells in alopecia areata. As the sequencing template, cDNA was produced by extracting RNA and reverse transcribing it. Measured with immunoSEQ multiplex PCR; TCRdb has only the in-frame clones, and not every one. Of 120,000 or so clones listed, approximately 47% are singletons. Sample: NKG2D-low CD8+ T cells sorted from blood. The receptors stem from a human donor with alopecia areata.

The chain recombines TRBV9 with TRBJ1-6; D remains unclear. This CDR3 is built from 15 residues. The germline V and J ends were trimmed by 0 bases and 14 bases, with 18 bases remaining between them. The germline gives CDR1 SGDLS, CDR2 YYNGEE. CDR3 protein: CASSVADGPSPALHF. The CDR3, as DNA: TGTGCCAGCAGCGTAGCCGACGGACCCTCTCCAGCCCTCCACTTT.

The table lists this clone with a few counts. V usage is TRBV4-2 and J usage is TRBJ2-1; 11 bases line up with TRBD1. Germline trimming cut 0 bases from V and 5 bases from J; bases unmatched to any gene: 3. This CDR3 is 16 amino acids long. Germline lookup yields CDR1 LGHNA and CDR2 YNFKEQ. The CDR3 bases are TGTGCCAGCAGCCAAGATCCGGGACAGGGGGACAATGAGCAGTTCTTC. Its protein product is CASSQDPGQGDNEQFF.

Comments on this clone: The sample holds other DNA sequences that translate to the same CDR3. This chain links TRBV29-1 with TRBJ2-2; D is undetermined. Germline V gene sequence: CDR1 SQVTM, CDR2 ANQGSEA. Trimming cost V 3 bases and J 1 base, with 6 bases left between them. This CDR3 has 13 residues. CDR3 sequence (DNA): TGCAGCGTTGAGCGCCAGAACACCGGGGAGCTGTTTTTT. This codes for CSVERQNTGELFF.

This clone turned up a few times. The V gene is TRBV29-1, the J gene TRBJ2-6, with D uncertain. The ends were cut back, 4 bases at V and 4 bases at J, with 8 bases in the middle. CDR1 is SQVTM, CDR2 ANQGSEA, per germline. This CDR3 contains 13 residues. CDR3 sequence (DNA): TGCAGCGTTGTATCCCCCGGGGCCAACGTCCTGACTTTC. This translates into CSVVSPGANVLTF.

J is TRBJ2-7 and V is TRBV29-1, with 10 bases aligning to TRBD1. V trimming: 8 bases; J trimming: 3 bases; junction bases outside the gene matches: 10. The CDR3 length is 14 residues. CDR1 and CDR2 from the germline V gene are SQVTM and ANQGSEA. CDR3 nucleotide sequence: TGCAGCACTGCGGGGACAGGGGCTGGCTACGAGCAGTACTTC. Amino acids: CSTAGTGAGYEQYF.

This clone was counted only a few times. V gene TRBV28 combines with J gene TRBJ2-4, with 7 bases fitting TRBD2. Losses at the gene ends were 5 bases for V and 7 bases for J; bases not matched to a gene: 8. Looked up from germline, CDR1 is MDHEN and CDR2 is SYDVKM. CDR3 length: 14 amino acids. This chain's CDR3 is CASSPRGGANIQYF. CDR3 in DNA: TGTGCCAGCAGTCCTCGGGGAGGGGCTAACATTCAGTACTTC.

The chain joins TRBV28 to TRBJ2-3, with 7 bases lining up with TRBD1. The V gene end was trimmed by 5 bases and the J gene end by 0 bases; junction bases not matched to a gene: 5. This CDR3 comprises 15 residues. In germline, CDR1 is MDHEN, CDR2 SYDVKM. The CDR3 DNA is TGTGCCAGCAGTCCCAGGGGGAGCAGCACAGATACGCAGTATTTT. Residues: CASSPRGSSTDTQYF. The full variable domain, rest sourced from reference TRBV28 and TRBJ2-3, is DVKVTQSSRYLVKRTGEKVFLECVQDMDHENMFWYRQDPGLGLRLIYFSYDVKMKEKGDIPEGYSVSREKKERFSLILESASTNQTSMYLCASSPRGSSTDTQYFGPGTRLTVL.

This clone was detected a few times. The chain links TRBV29-1 to TRBJ1-1; D is undetermined. Germline V gene sequence: CDR1 SQVTM, CDR2 ANQGSEA. Deletions cut 6 bases from V and 0 bases from J, with 14 bases between. This CDR3 is built from 14 residues. CDR3 sequence: CSVRAITMNTEAFF. As DNA, the CDR3 is TGCAGCGTCAGAGCCATTACTATGAACACTGAAGCTTTCTTT.

The V and J genes are TRBV7-9 and TRBJ2-2; 10 bases line up with TRBD2. The germline V gene has CDR1 SEHNR and CDR2 FQNEAQ (reference sequence). The CDR3 covers 14 residues. The CDR3 nucleotides are TGTGCAGCTAGCGGGAGTTTGGTCACCGGGGAGCTGTTTTTT. It yields the protein CAASGSLVTGELFF.

The J gene is TRBJ2-7, the V gene TRBV5-1; D gene ambiguous. Germline V gene sequence: CDR1 SGHRS, CDR2 YFSETQ. V was trimmed by 4 bases and J by 2 bases, leaving 4 bases between them. CDR3 length: 11 residues. The DNA for the CDR3 is TGCGCCAGCAGCGAAGCCTACGAGCAGTACTTC. It yields the protein CASSEAYEQYF. Together with reference TRBV5-1 and TRBJ2-7, the CDR3 gives the full variable domain: KAGVTQTPRYLIKTRGQQVTLSCSPISGHRSVSWYQQTPGQGLQFLFEYFSETQRNKGNFPGRFSGRQFSNSRSEMNVSTLELGDSALYLCASSEAYEQYFGPGTRLTVT.

V and J are TRBV29-1 and TRBJ2-5; D is possibly TRBD1 or TRBD2 (5 bases each). The CDR3 contains 14 residues. With 3 bases removed from V and 5 bases from J, the gap between germline ends came to 16 bases. Germline CDR1 SQVTM, CDR2 ANQGSEA. CDR3 in amino acids: CSVEEWGEGETQYF. The DNA for the CDR3 is TGCAGCGTTGAGGAGTGGGGTGAGGGGGAGACCCAGTACTTC.

This clone was counted between two and nine times. The chain has TRBV7-8 and TRBJ2-7; possible D gene TRBD2, 5 bases. This CDR3 is 14 amino acids long. The germline V and J ends were trimmed by 5 bases and 3 bases, with 14 bases remaining between them. In germline, CDR1 is SGHVS, CDR2 FQNEAQ. CDR3 nucleotide sequence: TGTGCCAGCAGCCAAGCGAGTCGGGGCTACGAGCAGTACTTC. Protein product: CASSQASRGYEQYF.

This chain uses TRBV30 with TRBJ2-2; no reliable D call. Between the trimmed V and J ends, which lost 3 bases and 0 bases, there was a span of 5 bases. CDR3 length equals 13 residues. Germline values: CDR1 GTSNPN, CDR2 SVGIG (reference sequence). The CDR3 here is CAWRRPNTGELFF. The CDR3 DNA follows: TGTGCCTGGAGGAGACCGAACACCGGGGAGCTGTTTTTT.

This chain connects TRBV30 to TRBJ2-7, with a possible D match to TRBD1 (5 bases). The V end lost 3 bases, the J end lost 13 bases, and 16 bases lay between the germline ends. Per the germline V gene, CDR1 is GTSNPN and CDR2 is SVGIG (reference sequence). The CDR3 extends over 11 amino acids. CDR3 sequence: CAWRNGALLYF. CDR3 in DNA: TGTGCCTGGAGGAATGGGGCGTTACTTTACTTC.

In its sample, this clone was seen a few times. The V and J genes are TRBV29-1 and TRBJ2-5, with 9 bases aligning to TRBD1. The germline V gene encodes CDR1 SQVTM and CDR2 ANQGSEA. This CDR3 has 13 amino acids. V shed 5 bases, J shed 4 bases, and the junction held 5 bases outside the gene matches. DNA for the CDR3: TGCAGCGTTCCGGACAGGGGTGGAGAGACCCAGTACTTC. Translation: CSVPDRGGETQYF.

This clone was found a few times. The J gene is TRBJ2-2, the V gene TRBV6-1; the D call may be TRBD1 or TRBD2 (5 bases each). CDR3 length: 15 amino acids. The V gene lost 4 bases and the J gene lost 7 bases, with 16 bases spanning the gap. The germline gives CDR1 MNHNS, CDR2 SASEGT. CDR3: CASSAGTDGGGELFF. The DNA for the CDR3 is TGTGCCAGCAGTGCCGGGACGGACGGTGGCGGGGAGCTGTTTTTT.

The chain couples TRBV30 to TRBJ2-3; TRBD1 or TRBD2 may be the D gene (5 bases each). The V end was cut by 0 bases, the J end by 0 bases, with 10 bases between. The germline CDR1 and CDR2 sequences are GTSNPN and SVGIG (reference sequence). CDR3 length: 15 residues. CDR3 protein: CAWSVGGSSTDTQYF. CDR3 in DNA: TGTGCCTGGAGTGTTGGGGGTTCTAGCACAGATACGCAGTATTTT.

The rearrangement uses TRBV30 and TRBJ2-4; the D gene is possibly TRBD2 (6 bases). Trimming pared 5 bases from V and 0 bases from J, leaving 14 bases between. The CDR3 covers 15 residues. Germline V gene lookup returns CDR1 GTSNPN and CDR2 SVGIG (reference sequence). CDR3: CAWDSRGLAKNIQYF. The CDR3 DNA reads as TGTGCCTGGGATTCGAGGGGACTAGCCAAAAACATTCAGTACTTC. Full variable domain (remainder filled in from reference TRBV30 and TRBJ2-4): SQTIHQWPATLVQPVGSPLSLECTVEGTSNPNLYWYRQAAGRGLQLLFYSVGIGQISSEVPQNLSASRPQDRQFILSSKKLLLSDSGFYLCAWDSRGLAKNIQYFGAGTRLSVL.

CDR3 protein: CASIPTWDTHDEQYF. As DNA, the CDR3 is TGTGCCAGCATCCCGACCTGGGACACGCATGACGAGCAGTACTTC. V usage is TRBV27 and J usage is TRBJ2-7; maybe TRBD1 (6 bases). Germline V CDR1 and CDR2: MNHEY, SMNVEV (reference sequence). CDR3 length: 15 amino acids. Trimming shortened V by 7 bases and J by 5 bases, and 21 bases separated the two germline ends.

This clone was seen only a few times. V is TRBV29-1 and J is TRBJ2-1; D unclear. This CDR3 region has 11 residues. V was cut by 3 bases and J by 7 bases, with 7 bases left in between. The germline V gene encodes CDR1 SQVTM and CDR2 ANQGSEA. The CDR3 reads CSVDLVNEQFF. CDR3 sequence (DNA): TGCAGCGTTGATCTCGTAAATGAGCAGTTCTTC.

The chain recombines TRBV13 with TRBJ2-2; D unresolved. The V end was cut by 0 bases, the J end by 6 bases, with 2 bases between. Per germline, CDR1 PRHDT and CDR2 FYEKMQ (reference sequence). The length of the CDR3 is 12 residues. CDR3 residues: CASSLGSGELFF. The CDR3 bases are TGTGCCAGCAGCTTAGGCTCCGGGGAGCTGTTTTTT. The full variable domain, its missing parts supplied by reference TRBV13 and TRBJ2-2, is AAGVIQSPRHLIKEKRETATLKCYPIPRHDTVYWYQQGPGQDPQFLISFYEKMQSDKGSIPDRFSAQQFSDYHSELNMSSLELGDSALYFCASSLGSGELFFGEGSRLTVL.

The chain has TRBV30 and TRBJ2-7; D is unclear. In germline, CDR1 is GTSNPN, CDR2 SVGIG (reference sequence). The V end lost 0 bases, the J end lost 2 bases, and 5 bases lay between the germline ends. The CDR3 loop spans 12 amino acids. The CDR3 spells CAWSVLPYEQYF. CDR3 DNA: TGTGCCTGGAGTGTACTACCCTACGAGCAGTACTTC.

This clone has a single count. The chain is built from TRBV29-1 and TRBJ2-7; TRBD1 is a possible D gene (5 bases). Per germline, CDR1 SQVTM and CDR2 ANQGSEA. CDR3 length equals 13 residues. Trimming removed 3 bases from V and 3 bases from J, with 12 bases in between. In nucleotides, the CDR3 is TGCAGCGTTGAGGGGCAGAATAGCTACGAGCAGTACTTC. It translates to CSVEGQNSYEQYF.